One sample yielded the 28 T cell receptor beta chains listed below, sequenced in a study of blood T cell repertoires in COVID-19. Sequencing used immunoSEQ multiplex PCR; TCRdb keeps in-frame clones, though not all of them. This table holds 200,000 to 300,000 clones, roughly 90% found once. The source material was peripheral blood. These receptor sequences come from a man aged 25 to 45 with active or convalescent COVID-19.

The chain employs TRBV5-1 and TRBJ2-6, with a possible D match to TRBD2 (7 bases). The CDR3 runs to 16 residues. The germline CDR1 and CDR2 sequences are SGHRS and YFSETQ. Trimming shortened V by 4 bases and J by 4 bases, and 15 bases separated the two germline ends. The CDR3 DNA sequence: TGCGCCAGCAGCCCAACTGGGGGGGCCGGGGCCAACGTCCTGACTTTC. Translating it yields CASSPTGGAGANVLTF.

The chain has TRBV7-3 and TRBJ1-1; 7 bases fit TRBD1. Germline CDR1 reads SGHTA; CDR2 reads FQGTGA. The V gene end was trimmed by 5 bases and the J gene end by 3 bases; junction bases not matched to a gene: 6. This CDR3 is 14 amino acids long. The CDR3 sequence: CASSKTGTDTEAFF. Here the CDR3 DNA reads TGTGCCAGCAGCAAGACAGGGACGGACACTGAAGCTTTCTTT.

This clone appeared once. The chain carries TRBV5-1 and TRBJ2-2; TRBD1 agrees at 9 bases. The V gene's germline CDR1 is SGHRS and CDR2 YFSETQ. This CDR3 has 15 residues. With V trimmed by 3 bases and J by 7 bases, 7 bases remained unmatched. The CDR3 bases are TGCGCCAGCAGCTACGGGACAGGGAATGGCGGGGAGCTGTTTTTT. It yields the protein CASSYGTGNGGELFF.

V and J are TRBV21-1 and TRBJ2-7; TRBD1, the D gene given by the table, was not confirmed from the DNA. TRBV21-1 is tagged as a pseudogene. The length of the CDR3 is 17 residues. The CDR3, as DNA: TGTGCCAGCAGACATAAAAGGGGACAGGGCAAAACCTACGAGCAGTACTTC. This encodes CASRHKRGQGKTYEQYF.

CDR3 region: CASSLGRGFYEQYF. The CDR3 DNA sequence: TGTGCCAGCAGCTTGGGCAGGGGATTTTACGAGCAGTACTTC. The chain has TRBV13 and TRBJ2-7; D possibly corresponds to TRBD1 (6 bases). CDR3 length: 14 amino acids. V shed 3 bases and J shed 4 bases, with 13 bases lying between them. In germline, CDR1 is PRHDT, CDR2 FYEKMQ (reference sequence).

The J gene is TRBJ1-2, the V gene TRBV3-1 (or the pseudogene TRBV3-2); the match to TRBD1 covers 7 bases. This CDR3 spans 15 amino acids. The V and J ends lost 4 bases and 4 bases, in that order; junction bases with no gene match: 9. Germline V gene data show CDR1 as LGHDT and CDR2 as YNNKEL (reference sequence). The chain's CDR3 is CASSLIGGAGYGYTF. The CDR3 DNA reads as TGTGCCAGCAGCCTCATAGGGGGCGCGGGCTATGGCTACACCTTC.

The genes are TRBV7-8 and TRBJ2-7; 9 nucleotides agree with TRBD1. V shed 5 bases and J 1 base; nucleotides not matched to a gene: 6. CDR1 and CDR2 (germline): SGHVS, FQNEAQ. This CDR3 region has 15 residues. In nucleotides, the CDR3 is TGTGCCAGCAGCACGTCCGGGACAGGGTCCTACGAGCAGTACTTC. It translates to CASSTSGTGSYEQYF. Combining the CDR3 with reference TRBV7-8 and TRBJ2-7 gives the whole variable domain GAGVSQSPRYKVAKRGQDVALRCDPISGHVSLFWYQQALGQGPEFLTYFQNEAQLDKSGLPSDRFFAERPEGSVSTLKIQRTQQEDSAVYLCASSTSGTGSYEQYFGPGTRLTVT.

V gene TRBV7-2 combines with J gene TRBJ1-6; 9 bases agree with TRBD1. CDR3 length equals 15 residues. The trim removed 1 base at V and 10 bases at J, leaving 5 bases unmatched. CDR1 and CDR2 (germline): SGHTA, FQGNSA. The CDR3 protein is CASSLVGDRASPLHF. In DNA form, the CDR3 reads TGTGCCAGCAGCTTAGTGGGGGACAGGGCCTCACCCCTCCACTTT.

This sequence joins TRBV6-5 and TRBJ1-2, with 7 bases that match TRBD1. The trim removed 4 bases at V and 7 bases at J, leaving 15 bases unmatched. This CDR3 region has 16 residues. Germline values: CDR1 MNHEY, CDR2 SVGAGI. The CDR3 loop is CASSFQSFNRGSGYTF. The CDR3 region has the DNA TGTGCCAGCAGTTTCCAATCATTCAACAGGGGTTCTGGCTACACCTTC.

The chain combines TRBV3-1 (or the pseudogene TRBV3-2) with TRBJ2-3; TRBD2 agrees at 10 bases. The trim removed 4 bases at V and 2 bases at J, leaving 15 bases unmatched. Germline loops: CDR1 LGHDT, CDR2 YNNKEL (reference sequence). The CDR3 is 19 amino acids. The CDR3 region is CASSPKYPTGTSDTDTQYF. The CDR3 DNA is TGTGCCAGCAGCCCCAAGTACCCTACCGGGACTAGCGACACAGATACGCAGTATTTT.

The chain carries TRBV6-4 and TRBJ2-1; D is unclear. The ends were cut back, 0 bases at V and 5 bases at J, with 5 bases in the middle. CDR3 length: 13 amino acids. The germline gives CDR1 MRHNA, CDR2 SNTAGT. The CDR3 DNA reads as TGTGCCAGCAGTGACTCGTTTAACAATGAGCAGTTCTTC. Translating it yields CASSDSFNNEQFF.

The chain combines TRBV20-1 with TRBJ1-5; D is uncertain. The germline V gene encodes CDR1 DFQATT and CDR2 SNEGSKA (reference sequence). The CDR3 contains 12 residues. V was trimmed by 3 bases and J by 5 bases, leaving 8 bases between them. CDR3 protein: CSASCPDQPQHF. In nucleotides, the CDR3 is TGCAGTGCTAGTTGTCCAGATCAGCCCCAGCATTTT.

This clone was detected once. The chain recombines TRBV4-3 with TRBJ2-6; D is possibly TRBD2 (5 bases). Germline CDR1 LGHNA, CDR2 YSLEER. The CDR3 is 18 amino acids. V dropped 6 bases and J dropped 0 bases, with 18 bases sitting between them. This chain's CDR3 is CASSEGGPWSSGANVLTF. DNA for the CDR3: TGCGCCAGCAGTGAGGGCGGGCCATGGTCCTCTGGGGCCAACGTCCTGACTTTC.

The CDR3 is CASSLRGSEQFF. The CDR3 DNA reads TGTGCCAGCAGCTTACGGGGTAGTGAGCAGTTCTTC. This rearrangement joins TRBV7-9 to TRBJ2-1, with D possibly matching TRBD2 (5 bases). V lost 2 bases and J lost 9, with 8 bases in between. Germline V gives CDR1 SEHNR, CDR2 FQNEAQ (reference sequence). The CDR3 loop spans 12 amino acids.

The V and J genes are TRBV7-9 and TRBJ1-1, with 7 positions matching TRBD1. The CDR3 extends over 15 amino acids. The V and J ends lost 4 bases and 0 bases, in that order; junction bases with no gene match: 5. Germline V gives CDR1 SEHNR, CDR2 FQNEAQ (reference sequence). In nucleotides, the CDR3 is TGTGCCAGCAGCTACCGACAGGGATTGAACACTGAAGCTTTCTTT. Its translation: CASSYRQGLNTEAFF.

The chain is built from TRBV15 and TRBJ2-1; D remains unclear. The CDR3 contains 17 residues. V was pared by 3 bases and J by 12 bases, with 27 bases between. Germline assignment: CDR1 LNHNV and CDR2 YYDKDF (reference sequence). The CDR3 loop is CATSSKDGLTLRMMQFF. CDR3 coding DNA: TGTGCCACCAGCAGTAAAGACGGATTGACACTGAGAATGATGCAGTTCTTC.

The chain is built from TRBV7-9 and TRBJ1-1; no reliable D call. Germline values: CDR1 SEHNR, CDR2 FQNEAQ (reference sequence). This CDR3 is built from 13 residues. The V end was cut by 2 bases, the J end by 1 base, with 5 bases between. CDR3 nucleotides: TGTGCCAGCAGCTTAAGCGCGAACACTGAAGCTTTCTTT. Its protein product is CASSLSANTEAFF. The whole variable domain, remainder taken from reference TRBV7-9 and TRBJ1-1, is DTGVSQNPRHKITKRGQNVTFRCDPISEHNRLYWYRQTLGQGPEFLTYFQNEAQLEKSRLLSDRFSAERPKGSFSTLEIQRTEQGDSAMYLCASSLSANTEAFFGQGTRLTVV.

This sequence joins TRBV7-3 and TRBJ2-5, with 8 bases lining up with TRBD1. Trimming at V came to 5 bases and at J to 3 bases, leaving 2 bases not matched to a gene. Germline CDR1 and CDR2: SGHTA and FQGTGA. The CDR3 is 13 amino acids. The CDR3 nucleotides read TGTGCCAGCAGCCTACAGGGGGAAGAGACCCAGTACTTC. Amino acid sequence: CASSLQGEETQYF.

The chain combines TRBV10-3 with TRBJ1-5, with TRBD1 matching over 8 bases. Trimming cost V 6 bases and J 1 base; bases outside gene matches: 5. CDR1 ENHRY and CDR2 SYGVKD come from the germline V gene. The CDR3 is 15 amino acids. This chain's CDR3 is CAISTDRASNQPQHF. CDR3 bases: TGTGCCATCAGCACGGACAGGGCGAGCAATCAGCCCCAGCATTTT.

This chain uses TRBV11-2 with TRBJ2-3; D possibly corresponds to TRBD2 (6 bases). The CDR3 is 14 amino acids. V lost 5 bases and J lost 6, with 15 bases in between. Germline V gene lookup returns CDR1 SGHAT and CDR2 FQNNGV. CDR3 loop: CASSDRLVEDTQYF. The CDR3 nucleotides are TGTGCCAGCAGCGACAGACTAGTTGAGGATACGCAGTATTTT.

J is TRBJ2-7 and V is TRBV19; D is perhaps TRBD2 (6 bases). The germline gives CDR1 LNHDA, CDR2 SQIVND (reference sequence). The CDR3 spans 15 residues. The V end lost 7 bases, the J end lost 2 bases, and 18 bases lay between the germline ends. CDR3: CASTPGERAPYEQYF. The CDR3 nucleotides read TGTGCCAGTACTCCGGGAGAGAGGGCCCCCTACGAGCAGTACTTC.

The chain recombines TRBV11-2 with TRBJ1-2; tentative D call: TRBD1 (5 bases). The CDR3 contains 13 residues. With 5 bases removed from V and 7 bases from J, the gap between germline ends came to 14 bases. The germline V gene encodes CDR1 SGHAT and CDR2 FQNNGV. For the CDR3, the DNA is TGTGCCAGCAGCCCCGGTATGGGGCCTGGCTACACCTTC. Its protein product is CASSPGMGPGYTF.

The chain employs TRBV6-6 and TRBJ2-1; possibly TRBD1 for D (5 bases). CDR3 length: 13 amino acids. Germline lookup yields CDR1 MNHNY and CDR2 SVGAGI (reference sequence). Deletions cut 0 bases from V and 8 bases from J, with 8 bases between. The CDR3 nucleotides read TGTGCCAGCAGTTACTCTCCAGGGCATGAGCAGTTCTTC. Its translation: CASSYSPGHEQFF.

CDR3 nucleotides: TGCGCCAGCAGCTTGGTGGCAGGGGGCCACGAGCAGTACTTC. It encodes CASSLVAGGHEQYF. V usage is TRBV5-1 and J usage is TRBJ2-7, with 8 nucleotides matching TRBD1. The CDR3 runs 14 residues. V lost 0 bases, J lost 5 bases, and 4 bases stayed unmatched. Germline assignment: CDR1 SGHRS and CDR2 YFSETQ.

This chain joins TRBV7-8 and TRBJ2-7; 8 bases agree with TRBD2. Germline CDR1 is SGHVS and CDR2 is FQNEAQ. The CDR3 extends over 14 amino acids. The J segment lost 4 bases and the V segment lost 5 bases, leaving 7 bases of the junction unmatched. CDR3 sequence reads: CASSQATSVYEQYF. CDR3 DNA: TGTGCCAGCAGCCAGGCGACTAGCGTTTACGAGCAGTACTTC.

This chain links TRBV7-9 with TRBJ1-5; 8 bases are shared with TRBD1. Germline values: CDR1 SEHNR, CDR2 FQNEAQ (reference sequence). The CDR3 runs 14 residues. V lost 5 bases, J lost 2 bases, and 2 bases stayed unmatched. CDR3 residues: CASSPGGGNQPQHF. CDR3 coding DNA: TGTGCCAGCAGCCCAGGGGGCGGCAATCAGCCCCAGCATTTT.

The V and J genes are TRBV6-5 and TRBJ1-2; tentative D call: TRBD1 (6 bases). Germline V gene lookup returns CDR1 MNHEY and CDR2 SVGAGI. The CDR3 length is 15 residues. The V end lost 4 bases, the J end lost 5 bases, and 17 bases lay between the germline ends. The CDR3 region is CASSSQTGGGYGYTF. CDR3 coding DNA: TGTGCCAGCAGTTCCCAGACAGGAGGCGGGTATGGCTACACCTTC.

This chain uses TRBV7-3 with TRBJ2-3, with D hard to call. Trimming shortened V by 0 bases and J by 6 bases, and 7 bases separated the two germline ends. The germline V gene encodes CDR1 SGHTA and CDR2 FQGTGA. This CDR3 is built from 13 residues. In DNA, the CDR3 is TGTGCCAGCAGCTTAACCCGACATGATACGCAGTATTTT. Translation gives CASSLTRHDTQYF.